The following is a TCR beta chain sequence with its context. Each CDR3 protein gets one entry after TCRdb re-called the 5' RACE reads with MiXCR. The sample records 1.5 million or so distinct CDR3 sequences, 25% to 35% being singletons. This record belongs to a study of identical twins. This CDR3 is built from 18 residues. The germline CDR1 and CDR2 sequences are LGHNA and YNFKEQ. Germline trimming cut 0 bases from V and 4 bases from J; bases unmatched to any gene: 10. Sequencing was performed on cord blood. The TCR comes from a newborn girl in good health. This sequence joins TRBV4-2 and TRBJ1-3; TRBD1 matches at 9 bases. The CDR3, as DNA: TGTGCCAGCAGCCAAGAAGACCCGGGACAGGGATACGGAAACACCATATATTTT. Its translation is CASSQEDPGQGYGNTIYF.